The 24 T cell receptor beta chains below all came from one sample that was sequenced in a study of Graves' ophthalmopathy and Graves' hyperthyroidism. The study amplified TCR beta CDR3 regions using RNA transcripts. First-round RT-PCR relied on HTBI primers, and a second-round multiplex PCR came next. TCRdb itself ran the multiplex PCR reads through MiXCR, one entry per CDR3 protein. The table lists about 340,000 distinct CDR3 sequences, 15% to 20% of them singletons. Sequenced sample: peripheral blood. These TCRs come from an adult man with Graves' ophthalmopathy.

This clonotype was recorded many times. This chain joins TRBV11-2 and TRBJ2-7; 7 nucleotides agree with TRBD1. Looked up from germline, CDR1 is SGHAT and CDR2 is FQNNGV. The CDR3 runs 14 residues. The V segment lost 3 bases and the J segment 3 bases; nucleotides outside the gene matches: 5. CDR3 nucleotide sequence: TGTGCCAGCAGCTTTATAGGACAGGACTACGAGCAGTACTTC. Its translation is CASSFIGQDYEQYF.

The rearrangement uses TRBV30 and TRBJ2-7; the D gene is possibly TRBD1 (5 bases). CDR3 length equals 12 residues. Looked up from germline, CDR1 is GTSNPN and CDR2 is SVGIG (reference sequence). Trimming shortened V by 3 bases and J by 4 bases, and 10 bases separated the two germline ends. The CDR3 region is CAWRGPGYEQYF. CDR3 DNA: TGTGCCTGGAGGGGGCCAGGATACGAGCAGTACTTC.

At least ten counts were recorded for this clonotype. The genes are TRBV9 and TRBJ1-1; 7 bases match TRBD1. Germline V CDR1 and CDR2: SGDLS, YYNGEE. The CDR3 spans 14 residues. V shed 4 bases, J shed 4 bases, and the junction held 7 bases outside the gene matches. The CDR3 loop is CASSTNAGGTEAFF. CDR3 DNA sequence: TGTGCCAGCAGCACAAACGCAGGGGGCACTGAAGCTTTCTTT. The full variable domain, with the rest looked up from reference TRBV9 and TRBJ1-1, is DSGVTQTPKHLITATGQRVTLRCSPRSGDLSVYWYQQSLDQGLQFLIQYYNGEERAKGNILERFSAQQFPDLHSELNLSSLELGDSALYFCASSTNAGGTEAFFGQGTRLTVV.

This clonotype was observed many times. CDR3: CAIRSAGLQNTEAFF. CDR3 nucleotides: TGTGCCATCAGATCTGCAGGGTTACAGAACACTGAAGCTTTCTTT. This chain joins TRBV6-2 or TRBV6-3 and TRBJ1-1, with D maybe TRBD1 (5 bases). Germline V gene lookup returns CDR1 MNHEY and CDR2 SVGEGT. The V end lost 10 bases, the J end lost 1 base, and 19 bases lay between the germline ends. CDR3 length: 15 residues.

The CDR3 is CASRPTGGLYEQYF. CDR3 bases: TGTGCCAGCAGACCGACAGGGGGCCTTTACGAGCAGTACTTC. The rearrangement joins TRBV2 to TRBJ2-7, with 10 bases fitting TRBD1. V was pared by 6 bases and J by 4 bases, with 6 bases of the junction left unmatched. This CDR3 is built from 14 residues. From germline, CDR1 is SNHLY and CDR2 FYNNEI.

The chain combines TRBV28 with TRBJ2-5; maybe TRBD1 (5 bases). The CDR3 spans 14 residues. In germline, CDR1 is MDHEN, CDR2 SYDVKM. V dropped 3 bases and J dropped 5 bases, with 13 bases sitting between them. CDR3: CASSFHGAGETQYF. The CDR3 DNA reads TGTGCCAGCAGTTTCCATGGCGCAGGGGAGACCCAGTACTTC.

Many counts were recorded for this clonotype. J is TRBJ2-7 and V is TRBV28; no definite D call. Trimming removed 6 bases from V and 0 bases from J, with 15 bases in between. Looked up from germline, CDR1 is MDHEN and CDR2 is SYDVKM. CDR3 length: 15 amino acids. The CDR3 coding sequence is TGTGCCAGCAGCCCCACAAGGCTCAGCTCCTACGAGCAGTACTTC. It specifies CASSPTRLSSYEQYF.

This clonotype was observed a single time. This chain joins TRBV20-1 and TRBJ2-7, with TRBD1 identical over 9 bases. Trimming removed 1 base from V and 6 bases from J; junction bases left unmatched: 4. The V gene's germline CDR1 is DFQATT and CDR2 SNEGSKA (reference sequence). The CDR3 is made up of 13 amino acids. The CDR3 sequence: CSARGDREFEQYF. The CDR3 DNA follows: TGCAGTGCTAGAGGGGACAGGGAATTCGAGCAGTACTTC.

This clonotype has ten or more counts. V usage is TRBV19 and J usage is TRBJ2-5, with TRBD2 matching 8 bases. This CDR3 spans 13 amino acids. The V segment lost 8 bases and the J segment 0 bases; nucleotides outside the gene matches: 2. Germline CDR1 is LNHDA and CDR2 is SQIVND (reference sequence). CDR3: CASQAGDQETQYF. CDR3 nucleotide sequence: TGTGCCAGTCAAGCGGGAGACCAAGAGACCCAGTACTTC.

This clonotype was seen ten or more times. The chain uses TRBV30 and TRBJ1-1, with D possibly matching TRBD1 (5 bases). The CDR3 totals 11 residues. The germline V gene encodes CDR1 GTSNPN and CDR2 SVGIG (reference sequence). The germline V and J ends were trimmed by 0 bases and 11 bases, with 10 bases remaining between them. The CDR3 DNA sequence: TGTGCCTGGAGTGTGGGGGGGTGGGCTTTCTTT. Its translation is CAWSVGGWAFF.

This chain joins TRBV19 and TRBJ2-5, with a possible D match to TRBD2 (5 bases). Germline V gives CDR1 LNHDA, CDR2 SQIVND (reference sequence). V lost 8 bases, J lost 2 bases, and 12 bases lay in between. The CDR3 contains 13 residues. Here the CDR3 reads CASVKSGQETQYF. In DNA form, the CDR3 reads TGTGCCAGTGTAAAAAGCGGTCAAGAGACCCAGTACTTC.

This clonotype was counted ten times or more. This chain connects TRBV13 to TRBJ2-7; TRBD2 agrees at 8 bases. The CDR3 consists of 15 residues. J was trimmed by 7 bases and V by 3 bases; bases with no gene match: 11. CDR1 and CDR2 from the germline V gene are PRHDT and FYEKMQ (reference sequence). The CDR3 region is CASSFYGRAPREQYF. CDR3 DNA: TGTGCCAGCAGCTTTTACGGGAGGGCCCCTCGGGAGCAGTACTTC.

This clonotype appeared a few times. The rearrangement uses TRBV11-2 and TRBJ2-7; 11 bases are a match to TRBD2. Germline V gene lookup returns CDR1 SGHAT and CDR2 FQNNGV. Germline trimming cut 1 base from V and 6 bases from J; bases unmatched to any gene: 5. The CDR3 covers 15 residues. The CDR3 region has the DNA TGTGCCAGCAGCTTAGGTCTAGCGGGAGGACGCGAGCAGTACTTC. It yields the protein CASSLGLAGGREQYF.

The rearrangement joins TRBV27 to TRBJ2-5; the match to TRBD1 covers 7 bases. The V and J ends lost 3 bases and 7 bases, in that order; junction bases with no gene match: 14. Looked up from germline, CDR1 is MNHEY and CDR2 is SMNVEV (reference sequence). This CDR3 region has 16 residues. This chain's CDR3 is CASSFLTGPSGGTQYF. CDR3 DNA: TGTGCCAGCAGTTTCCTGACAGGGCCGTCGGGTGGGACCCAGTACTTC.

This clonotype was found many times. This rearrangement joins TRBV10-3 to TRBJ1-5; the D is unclear. Looked up from germline, CDR1 is ENHRY and CDR2 is SYGVKD. V was pared by 1 base and J by 0 bases, with 7 bases between. This CDR3 has 15 amino acids. CDR3 protein: CAISEYRDSNQPQHF. CDR3 in DNA: TGTGCCATCAGTGAGTACCGGGATAGCAATCAGCCCCAGCATTTT.

There are many counts of this clonotype. The junction departs from the called germline gene at one end, perhaps through a read error. This rearrangement joins TRBV6-2 or TRBV6-3 to TRBJ1-5, with D uncertain. The length of the CDR3 is 13 residues. CDR1 is MNHEY, CDR2 SVGEGT, per germline. CDR3 region: CASRRTKNQPQHF. Written as DNA, the CDR3 is TGTGCCAGCAGACGCACCAAAAATCAGCCTCAGCATTTT.

This clonotype was seen at least ten times. The gene calls are TRBV30 and TRBJ1-1, with D maybe TRBD1 (5 bases). The CDR3 covers 16 residues. V was trimmed by 3 bases and J by 5 bases, leaving 22 bases between them. Germline assignment: CDR1 GTSNPN and CDR2 SVGIG (reference sequence). For the CDR3, the DNA is TGTGCCTGGAGGGGTCAGGAAGGGCTAAGGGGAACTGAAGCTTTCTTT. Protein sequence: CAWRGQEGLRGTEAFF.

This clonotype was counted at least ten times. This chain joins TRBV7-9 and TRBJ2-7; D unresolved. Trimming stripped 4 bases from V and 5 bases from J, with 18 bases between. The length of the CDR3 is 15 residues. Germline V CDR1 and CDR2: SEHNR, FQNEAQ (reference sequence). The DNA of the CDR3 is TGTGCCAGCAGCTCTAAAGTAGCAAGTATGGACGAGCAGTACTTC. This gives the protein CASSSKVASMDEQYF.

This clonotype was detected many times. The genes are TRBV12-3 or TRBV12-4 and TRBJ1-5, with D perhaps matching TRBD1 (6 bases). V lost 7 bases, J lost 6 bases, and 16 bases lay in between. The CDR3 runs 14 residues. CDR3 nucleotides: TGTGCCAGCACCCTAGGGGACATCGGTCAGCCCCAGCATTTT. Amino acids: CASTLGDIGQPQHF.

In this sample, this clonotype turned up many times. A read error is possible here, since a much larger clone lies one base away. The V gene is TRBV7-7, the J gene TRBJ2-5; 7 nucleotides match TRBD1. This CDR3 has 15 residues. The germline gives CDR1 SSHAT, CDR2 FNYEAQ (reference sequence). CDR3 sequence reads: CATTVMTGNAETQYF. The CDR3 nucleotides read TGTGCTACCACCGTGATGACAGGGAATGCTGAGACCCAGTACTTC.

The table lists this clonotype with many counts. The CDR3 sequence: CSASVFKGQRNYEQYF. The CDR3 bases are TGCAGTGCTAGCGTATTCAAGGGACAGCGGAACTACGAGCAGTACTTC. The J gene is TRBJ2-7, the V gene TRBV20-1; 7 bases match TRBD1. This CDR3 is 16 amino acids long. The V segment lost 3 bases and the J segment 3 bases; nucleotides outside the gene matches: 14. Germline V lookup: CDR1 DFQATT, CDR2 SNEGSKA (reference sequence).

This clonotype was seen repeatedly, ten times or more. The rearrangement links TRBV24-1 to TRBJ1-2, with TRBD1 matching 10 bases. Trimming removed 4 bases from V and 4 bases from J; junction bases left unmatched: 2. The CDR3 loop spans 14 amino acids. Germline V gene lookup returns CDR1 KGHDR and CDR2 SFDVKD. The CDR3 reads CATSDRDRGYGYTF. CDR3 in DNA: TGTGCCACCAGTGACAGGGACAGGGGCTATGGCTACACCTTC.

This chain connects TRBV28 to TRBJ1-5; D gene unclear. The germline V gene encodes CDR1 MDHEN and CDR2 SYDVKM. The CDR3 has 14 residues. The V gene lost 1 base and the J gene lost 6 bases, with 10 bases spanning the gap. The CDR3 loop is CASSLSRFSQPQHF. CDR3 DNA sequence: TGTGCCAGCAGTTTATCCAGGTTTAGTCAGCCCCAGCATTTT. The full variable domain, its missing parts supplied by reference TRBV28 and TRBJ1-5, is DVKVTQSSRYLVKRTGEKVFLECVQDMDHENMFWYRQDPGLGLRLIYFSYDVKMKEKGDIPEGYSVSREKKERFSLILESASTNQTSMYLCASSLSRFSQPQHFGDGTRLSIL.

This clonotype has a count of ten or more. The genes are TRBV6-2 or TRBV6-3 and TRBJ1-5, with D hard to call. Per germline, CDR1 MNHEY and CDR2 SVGEGT. V lost 11 bases to trimming and J lost 3 bases, with 20 bases between them. The CDR3 runs to 15 residues. CDR3 residues: CAASASGSVNQPQHF. The CDR3 bases are TGTGCCGCGTCAGCAAGTGGTAGTGTCAATCAGCCCCAGCATTTT.